These 10 T cell receptor beta chains came from one sample sequenced in a study of beta chain features in type 1 diabetes. As every portion of the isolated RNA was reverse transcribed, the sequencing read expressed TCRB transcripts. Measured with immunoSEQ multiplex PCR; TCRdb has only the in-frame clones, and not every one. In the table there are more than 550,000 clones, roughly an eighth of which are singletons. Points from the study as a whole: Significant though moderate, a shortening of TCRB CDR3s appeared in all four CD4+ subsets of Type 1 diabetes patients.

Antigen specificity for these receptors is unknown. The specimen was naive CD4+ T cells from blood. The receptor source for this set is a man aged 18 to 30 with type 1 diabetes.

The chain links TRBV6-5 to TRBJ1-5, with 8 nucleotides matching TRBD1. CDR1 and CDR2 (germline): MNHEY, SVGAGI. After removal of 6 bases from V and 4 bases from J, the junction contained 5 bases not matched to a gene. CDR3 length: 14 residues. In DNA form, the CDR3 reads TGTGCCAGCAGAGCCAGGGGGCCAAATCAGCCCCAGCATTTT. Residues: CASRARGPNQPQHF.

The chain has TRBV2 and TRBJ1-2, with D perhaps TRBD1 (6 bases). CDR3 size: 14 residues. Germline-derived CDR1 and CDR2 are SNHLY and FYNNEI. Trimming shortened V by 1 base and J by 4 bases, and 10 bases separated the two germline ends. CDR3 amino acids: CASSEGGLPYGYTF. The CDR3, as DNA: TGTGCCAGCAGTGAAGGGGGGCTCCCCTATGGCTACACCTTC.

The rearrangement joins TRBV9 to TRBJ2-3; D unresolved. Germline V gives CDR1 SGDLS, CDR2 YYNGEE. Between the trimmed V and J ends, which lost 0 bases and 3 bases, there was a span of 5 bases. The CDR3 is 13 residues long. The CDR3, as DNA: TGTGCCAGCAGCGTAGTCTTGACAGATACGCAGTATTTT. It codes for CASSVVLTDTQYF.

The chain uses TRBV5-1 and TRBJ1-2; no definite D call. V lost 4 bases and J 5 bases, leaving 9 bases between the germline ends. Germline CDR1 is SGHRS and CDR2 is YFSETQ. CDR3 size: 12 residues. The CDR3 nucleotides read TGCGCCAGCAGCCCGGGCAATTATGGCTACACCTTC. Translation gives CASSPGNYGYTF.

This clone was counted between two and nine times. The chain has TRBV10-3 and TRBJ2-3, with 11 bases matching TRBD2. CDR1 and CDR2 (germline): ENHRY, SYGVKD. The CDR3 sequence is 15 residues long. The V gene end was trimmed by 6 bases and the J gene end by 2 bases; junction bases not matched to a gene: 4. The DNA of the CDR3 is TGTGCCATCAGATCGGGACTAGCGGACACAGATACGCAGTATTTT. It yields the protein CAIRSGLADTDTQYF.

The J gene is TRBJ1-1, the V gene TRBV5-4; 7 bases map to TRBD1. CDR1 and CDR2 from the germline V gene are SGHNT and YYREEE (reference sequence). The length of the CDR3 is 14 residues. The trim removed 2 bases at V and 8 bases at J, leaving 9 bases unmatched. CDR3 loop: CASSLRDRRQEAFF. The CDR3 region has the DNA TGTGCCAGCAGCTTACGGGACAGACGGCAGGAAGCTTTCTTT.

The CDR3 nucleotides are TGTGCCAGCAGTGAAGAAGGGTTAGGGGAGCTGTTTTTT. Residues: CASSEEGLGELFF. This rearrangement joins TRBV6-1 to TRBJ2-2; no firm D call. Germline-derived CDR1 and CDR2 are MNHNS and SASEGT. The CDR3 sequence is 13 residues long. The V end lost 1 base, the J end lost 8 bases, and 8 bases lay between the germline ends.

This chain connects TRBV7-9 to TRBJ2-3; D call uncertain. The CDR3 covers 12 residues. In germline, CDR1 is SEHNR, CDR2 FQNEAQ (reference sequence). V was shortened by 5 bases and J by 6 bases, with 9 bases between the two germline ends. Here the CDR3 DNA reads TGTGCCAGCAGCCCCCACGTGGATACGCAGTATTTT. Encoded protein: CASSPHVDTQYF.

The sample holds many counts of this clone. The V and J genes are TRBV10-3 and TRBJ1-4; 7 bases fit TRBD1. Germline V gene lookup returns CDR1 ENHRY and CDR2 SYGVKD. The trim removed 6 bases at V and 7 bases at J, leaving 8 bases unmatched. The CDR3 runs 14 residues. This chain's CDR3 is CAIRGTGEGEKLFF. The CDR3 coding sequence is TGTGCCATCAGGGGCACAGGGGAAGGTGAAAAACTGTTTTTT.

The chain links TRBV7-9 to TRBJ2-1; D perhaps matches TRBD1 (5 bases). Germline loops: CDR1 SEHNR, CDR2 FQNEAQ (reference sequence). V lost 3 bases, J lost 4 bases, and 7 bases lay in between. The CDR3 contains 13 residues. CDR3 in DNA: TGTGCCAGCAGCTTTACAGGTTACAATGAGCAGTTCTTC. Encoded protein: CASSFTGYNEQFF.